This T cell receptor (beta chain) emerged from a study of blood T cells in healthy people across ages. The V gene's germline CDR1 is SNHLY and CDR2 FYNNEI. The CDR3 has 15 amino acids. V trimming: 2 bases; J trimming: 8 bases; junction bases outside the gene matches: 5. For the second PCR, which ran for about 6 to 12 cycles, a sample-barcoded 5' primer and a J-beta primer mix were used. Samples each returned at least 2.5 million CDR3-containing paired-end reads. TCRdb analysed the 5' RACE reads with MiXCR anew, one entry per CDR3 protein. The table has more than 1,000,000 distinct CDR3 sequences, almost 25% seen once; the top ten hold approximately 0.7%. Separately, the same data were catalogued under a study of T cells of mothers and their children.

The chain uses TRBV2 and TRBJ1-4, with 10 bases lining up with TRBD1. This TCR came from a girl aged 2 to 9 in good health. The sample comprised blood. The CDR3 here is CASSESGQGTEKLFF. In nucleotides, the CDR3 is TGTGCCAGCAGTGAATCGGGACAGGGGACGGAAAAACTGTTTTTT.